The 17 T cell receptor beta chains below all came from one sample that was sequenced in a study of shared clonotypes between healthy human individuals. The assay was immunoSEQ multiplex PCR, and TCRdb's table has in-frame clones only and misses some. The data show millions of clones, roughly 91% seen once. Naive CD8 populations comprised CD45RO-negative cells positively selected for CCR7, excluding terminally differentiated effector memory CD45RA+ cells. The material sequenced was naive CD8+ T cells from PBMCs. These receptors were taken from a man aged 18 to 30 in good health. Some clones in this sample may be carry-over from other donors' samples.

The CDR3, as DNA: TGTGCCAGCATCGAGGGCGTGGCCACCTACGAGCAGTACTTC. Translation gives CASIEGVATYEQYF. This chain connects TRBV6-6 to TRBJ2-7; a possible D gene is TRBD2 (5 bases). There are 14 residues in the CDR3. The germline V gene has CDR1 MNHNY and CDR2 SVGAGI (reference sequence). Deletions cut 7 bases from V and 2 bases from J, with 15 bases between.

The V and J genes are TRBV5-6 and TRBJ1-2; D gene uncertain. Germline lookup yields CDR1 SGHDT and CDR2 YYEEEE. There are 12 residues in the CDR3. V was pared by 5 bases and J by 7 bases, with 12 bases between. In DNA, the CDR3 is TGTGCCAGCAGGCCCGGGATTCTTGGCTACACCTTC. This translates into CASRPGILGYTF.

This sequence joins TRBV28 and TRBJ1-5; no definite D call. Germline V gene data show CDR1 as MDHEN and CDR2 as SYDVKM. The CDR3 runs to 14 residues. Trimming left V 6 bases short and J 5 bases short, with 14 bases between. The chain's CDR3 is CASSLVRSDQPQHF. The CDR3 DNA reads as TGTGCCAGCAGCCTAGTCAGGTCTGATCAGCCCCAGCATTTT. Full variable domain (rest looked up from reference TRBV28 and TRBJ1-5): DVKVTQSSRYLVKRTGEKVFLECVQDMDHENMFWYRQDPGLGLRLIYFSYDVKMKEKGDIPEGYSVSREKKERFSLILESASTNQTSMYLCASSLVRSDQPQHFGDGTRLSIL.

V is TRBV30 and J is TRBJ2-5; 7 bases line up with TRBD1. With V trimmed by 5 bases and J by 2 bases, 2 bases remained unmatched. The CDR3 spans 12 residues. Per germline, CDR1 GTSNPN and CDR2 SVGIG (reference sequence). In DNA, the CDR3 is TGTGCCTGGGACAGGGCACAAGAGACCCAGTACTTC. Translating it yields CAWDRAQETQYF.

V gene TRBV7-7 combines with J gene TRBJ2-4, with a tentative D call TRBD2 (6 bases). Germline CDR1 reads SSHAT; CDR2 reads FNYEAQ (reference sequence). V was pared by 0 bases and J by 15 bases, with 15 bases between. This CDR3 has 13 residues. CDR3 residues: CASSLAPGREAYF. The CDR3 bases are TGTGCCAGCAGCTTAGCGCCGGGCAGGGAGGCGTACTTC.

J is TRBJ2-3 and V is TRBV6-4; perhaps TRBD1 as D (6 bases). V lost 5 bases, J lost 2 bases, and 14 bases lay in between. The CDR3 extends over 15 amino acids. Germline CDR1 reads MRHNA; CDR2 reads SNTAGT. Here the CDR3 reads CASSPGAGNTDTQYF. DNA of the CDR3: TGTGCCAGCAGTCCAGGGGCGGGTAACACAGATACGCAGTATTTT.

The chain combines TRBV10-1 with TRBJ1-1, with D uncertain. The CDR3 is 15 amino acids. The germline V gene encodes CDR1 WNHNN and CDR2 SYGVQD (reference sequence). The germline V and J ends were trimmed by 3 bases and 4 bases, with 15 bases remaining between them. The CDR3 spells CASSDVEEARTEAFF. The CDR3 DNA follows: TGCGCCAGCAGTGATGTAGAGGAGGCGCGCACTGAAGCTTTCTTT.

V gene TRBV7-8 combines with J gene TRBJ2-7, with 8 nucleotides matching TRBD1. The CDR3 covers 16 residues. Germline V gene sequence: CDR1 SGHVS, CDR2 FQNEAQ. V lost 0 bases to trimming and J lost 4 bases; unmatched junction nucleotides: 8. The CDR3 protein is CASSLARGGTGYEQYF. In DNA form, the CDR3 reads TGTGCCAGCAGCTTAGCACGCGGCGGGACAGGTTACGAGCAGTACTTC.

The chain recombines TRBV9 with TRBJ1-2, with TRBD1 as a possible D gene (6 bases). Germline V CDR1 and CDR2: SGDLS, YYNGEE. There are 13 residues in the CDR3. Trimming removed 3 bases from V and 4 bases from J, with 10 bases in between. Written as DNA, the CDR3 is TGTGCCAGCAGCGGATGGACAGTCTATGGCTACACCTTC. Its translation is CASSGWTVYGYTF.

The chain joins TRBV15 to TRBJ2-3; 14 bases match TRBD2. Germline V gene data show CDR1 as LNHNV and CDR2 as YYDKDF (reference sequence). With 4 bases clipped from V and 3 bases from J, the junction kept 3 bases outside the gene matches. CDR3 length equals 16 residues. The CDR3 protein is CATSTGTSGSTDTQYF. Here the CDR3 DNA reads TGTGCCACCAGCACCGGGACTAGCGGGAGTACAGATACGCAGTATTTT.

The J gene is TRBJ1-4, the V gene TRBV27; 8 bases map to TRBD1. Germline CDR1 MNHEY, CDR2 SMNVEV (reference sequence). This CDR3 has 14 residues. V was clipped by 8 bases and J by 6 bases; unmatched bases: 8. The DNA of the CDR3 is TGTGCCAGCCGAAGGACAGGGTCTTATGAAAAACTGTTTTTT. It codes for CASRRTGSYEKLFF.

Regarding this clone: Other DNA sequences in this sample translate to the same CDR3. The V and J genes are TRBV20-1 and TRBJ2-7; no reliable D call. Per germline, CDR1 DFQATT and CDR2 SNEGSKA (reference sequence). The germline V and J ends were trimmed by 1 base and 6 bases, with 7 bases remaining between them. CDR3 length: 11 amino acids. The CDR3 here is CSARVGSEQYF. The CDR3 nucleotides read TGCAGTGCTAGAGTTGGCAGCGAGCAGTACTTC.

The chain employs TRBV18 and TRBJ2-3; 11 bases fit TRBD1. Unmatched junction bases numbered 9, after V lost 3 bases and J lost 4 bases. The CDR3 sequence is 17 residues long. Germline V CDR1 and CDR2: KGHSH, LQKENI. The CDR3 here is CASSPPAGQGAADTQYF. Written as DNA, the CDR3 is TGTGCCAGCTCACCCCCGGCAGGACAGGGGGCAGCAGATACGCAGTATTTT.

The CDR3: CASSLGQTTEAFF. CDR3 sequence (DNA): TGTGCCAGCAGCCTAGGACAGACCACTGAAGCTTTCTTT. This chain joins TRBV5-6 and TRBJ1-1; D is possibly TRBD1 (6 bases). V was cut by 4 bases and J by 4 bases, with 11 bases left in between. CDR3 size: 13 residues. The germline gives CDR1 SGHDT, CDR2 YYEEEE.

The chain joins TRBV28 to TRBJ2-3; D is ambiguous. Trimming took 5 bases from V and 6 from J, leaving 9 bases between them. CDR1 is MDHEN and CDR2 is SYDVKM in the germline V gene. This CDR3 spans 12 amino acids. This CDR3 reads CASSGQRDTQYF. DNA of the CDR3: TGTGCCAGCAGTGGCCAACGGGATACGCAGTATTTT.

A single count supports this clone. V usage is TRBV7-3 and J usage is TRBJ1-1, with D hard to call. Germline CDR1 and CDR2: SGHTA and FQGTGA. V was clipped by 2 bases and J by 0 bases, with 13 bases between them. This CDR3 region has 16 residues. The CDR3 DNA follows: TGTGCCAGCAGCTTATCCGGAGGTTTCGTGAACACTGAAGCTTTCTTT. Amino acids: CASSLSGGFVNTEAFF.

The chain recombines TRBV30 with TRBJ1-5, with unresolved D. Trimming cost V 1 base and J 0 bases, with 7 bases left between them. CDR1 GTSNPN and CDR2 SVGIG come from the germline V gene (reference sequence). The CDR3 sequence is 14 residues long. The CDR3 DNA reads as TGTGCCTGGAGTGGGGGATTTAGCAATCAGCCCCAGCATTTT. This gives the protein CAWSGGFSNQPQHF.